These T cell receptor beta chains were read from a single sample in a study of Graves' ophthalmopathy and Graves' hyperthyroidism. TCRdb re-called the multiplex PCR reads with MiXCR, one entry per CDR3 protein. The sample contains about 390,000 distinct CDR3 sequences, 15% to 17% of which appear only once. Sequencing used peripheral blood. The receptors were sampled from a woman aged 18 to 35 with stable Graves' hyperthyroidism. Each CDR3 is given with its conserved first and last residue. A D gene is named only where the DNA matches it firmly. Some rows have no size entry. The others give once, few or many, or a class for an expanded clone.

TRBV12-3/TRBV12-4,TRBJ2-5,.,.,CASSLYLQETQYF,TGTGCCAGCAGTTTGTACCTCCAAGAGACCCAGTACTTC
TRBV6-1,TRBJ1-5,TRBD1,many,CASRAGQGGVQPQHF,TGTGCCAGCAGAGCCGGACAGGGGGGGGTTCAGCCCCAGCATTTT
TRBV24-1,TRBJ1-5,.,many,CATSESNQPQHF,TGTGCCACCAGTGAGAGCAATCAGCCCCAGCATTTT
TRBV28,TRBJ1-1,.,many,CASSRRRGRVNTEAFF,TGTGCCAGCAGTCGCCGGCGTGGCAGGGTGAACACTGAAGCTTTCTTT
TRBV20-1,TRBJ2-7,TRBD1,many,CSATPGGYEQYF,TGCAGTGCTACTCCAGGGGGCTACGAGCAGTACTTC
TRBV6-2/TRBV6-3,TRBJ1-2,TRBD1,.,CASSPLVDRGSIYGYTF,TGTGCCAGCAGTCCTCTCGTGGACAGGGGCTCTATCTATGGCTACACCTTC
TRBV7-2,TRBJ2-3,TRBD2,.,CASSLLANTDTQYF,TGTGCCAGCAGTCTACTAGCGAACACAGATACGCAGTATTTT
TRBV6-1,TRBJ2-2,.,few,CASSPAGASGELFF,TGTGCCAGCAGCCCCGCGGGGGCGTCCGGGGAGCTGTTTTTT
TRBV19,TRBJ2-7,.,few,CASSIVESYEQYF,TGTGCCAGTAGTATAGTAGAGTCCTACGAGCAGTACTTC
TRBV5-4,TRBJ1-2,.,many,CASSLEGGYTF,TGTGCCAGCAGCCTAGAAGGGGGCTACACCTTC
TRBV12-3/TRBV12-4,TRBJ2-2,TRBD1,many,CASSLSADRAVTGELFF,TGTGCCAGCAGTTTATCGGCCGACAGGGCAGTCACCGGGGAGCTGTTTTTT
TRBV19,TRBJ2-2,.,.,CASSIVRVSPGELFF,TGTGCCAGTAGTATAGTGAGGGTTTCGCCCGGGGAGCTGTTTTTT
TRBV2,TRBJ1-5,TRBD1,many,CASRQGAPIRYSNQPQHF,TGTGCCAGCAGGCAGGGGGCCCCAATCCGATATAGCAATCAGCCCCAGCATTTT
TRBV6-5,TRBJ2-7,.,many,CASSYSGGLYEQYF,TGTGCCAGCAGTTACTCTGGGGGATTATACGAGCAGTACTTC
TRBV12-3/TRBV12-4,TRBJ2-5,.,many,CASRYRDSRQETQYF,TGTGCCAGCAGGTACCGGGACTCCAGACAAGAGACCCAGTACTTC
TRBV6-5,TRBJ2-5,.,many,CASSYGVAKETQYF,TGTGCCAGCAGTTACGGGGTAGCCAAGGAGACCCAGTACTTC
TRBV5-8,TRBJ1-2,.,.,CASSLGGRGSHGYTF,TGTGCCAGCAGCTTGGGCGGCAGGGGAAGTCATGGCTACACCTTC